The 10 T cell receptor beta chains below come from one sample, sequenced in a study of T cell changes during pregnancy in multiple sclerosis. Profiling relied on immunoSEQ multiplex PCR, and the TCRdb table lists in-frame clones only, not all of them. The table records tens of thousands of clones, approximately 92% of them present only once. Source: peripheral blood, taken before pregnancy. Receptors originate from a female donor with multiple sclerosis, enrolled in a pregnancy study.

The rearrangement joins TRBV5-1 to TRBJ2-2; possible D gene TRBD2, 6 bases. There are 15 residues in the CDR3. Germline V gives CDR1 SGHRS, CDR2 YFSETQ. Trimming left V 0 bases short and J 4 bases short, with 10 bases between. CDR3: CASSLVLARTGELFF. In DNA, the CDR3 is TGCGCCAGCAGCTTGGTTCTAGCGCGCACCGGGGAGCTGTTTTTT.

CDR3: CASSITERDEAFF. In DNA form, the CDR3 reads TGTGCCAGCAGTATCACTGAGAGGGATGAAGCTTTCTTT. The rearrangement joins TRBV27 to TRBJ1-1; D uncertain. V lost 5 bases and J lost 7, with 14 bases in between. The V gene's germline CDR1 is MNHEY and CDR2 SMNVEV (reference sequence). This CDR3 region has 13 residues.

The chain combines TRBV29-1 with TRBJ2-5; 7 bases align to TRBD1. Germline V gene sequence: CDR1 SQVTM, CDR2 ANQGSEA. The CDR3 length is 13 residues. V dropped 7 bases and J dropped 2; count of bases not matched to a gene: 7. The CDR3 protein is CSAEGQNQETQYF. As DNA, the CDR3 is TGCAGCGCCGAGGGACAGAATCAAGAGACCCAGTACTTC.

This clone was seen a single time. The chain recombines TRBV7-9 with TRBJ2-7, with 7 bases matching TRBD1. This CDR3 has 14 residues. In germline, CDR1 is SEHNR, CDR2 FQNEAQ (reference sequence). V dropped 4 bases and J dropped 3; count of bases not matched to a gene: 6. This CDR3 reads CASSSSGTDYEQYF. CDR3 bases: TGTGCCAGCAGCTCCTCCGGGACAGACTACGAGCAGTACTTC.

This clone was recorded only once. The chain is built from TRBV19 and TRBJ2-7; 10 bases map to TRBD1. CDR1 is LNHDA and CDR2 is SQIVND in the germline V gene (reference sequence). The CDR3 is made up of 15 amino acids. V shed 3 bases, J shed 4 bases, and the junction held 6 bases outside the gene matches. The DNA of the CDR3 is TGTGCCAGTAGTATCGTATTGGACAGGGGGTACGAGCAGTACTTC. It yields the protein CASSIVLDRGYEQYF.

The gene calls are TRBV5-1 and TRBJ2-3; 12 bases align to TRBD2. V lost 4 bases and J lost 0; bases outside the gene matches: 3. Germline values: CDR1 SGHRS, CDR2 YFSETQ. The CDR3 covers 16 residues. CDR3 nucleotides: TGCGCCAGCAGCCAGACTAGCGGGAGAAGCACAGATACGCAGTATTTT. It yields the protein CASSQTSGRSTDTQYF.

This sequence joins TRBV4-1 and TRBJ1-1; a weak D match, TRBD1 (5 bases). Trimming took 0 bases from V and 5 from J, leaving 13 bases between them. CDR3 length: 15 residues. Germline-derived CDR1 and CDR2 are MGHRA and YSYEKL. The CDR3 sequence: CASSQEGTGVTEAFF. The CDR3 bases are TGCGCCAGCAGCCAAGAGGGAACAGGTGTTACTGAAGCTTTCTTT.

The J gene is TRBJ1-2, the V gene TRBV11-2; possibly TRBD1 for D (6 bases). V was shortened by 1 base and J by 8 bases, with 11 bases between the two germline ends. The CDR3 is 13 amino acids. Germline CDR1 SGHAT, CDR2 FQNNGV. The CDR3 region is CASSLAGVDGYTF. As DNA, the CDR3 is TGTGCCAGCAGCTTAGCAGGGGTTGACGGCTACACCTTC. Using reference TRBV11-2 and TRBJ1-2 for the parts outside the CDR3, the full variable domain is EAGVAQSPRYKIIEKRQSVAFWCNPISGHATLYWYQQILGQGPKLLIQFQNNGVVDDSQLPKDRFSAERLKGVDSTLKIQPAKLEDSAVYLCASSLAGVDGYTFGSGTRLTVV.

The chain recombines TRBV11-2 with TRBJ2-5, with D perhaps matching TRBD2 (6 bases). V lost 3 bases to trimming and J lost 1 base, with 15 bases between them. Germline V CDR1 and CDR2: SGHAT, FQNNGV. The CDR3 spans 16 residues. CDR3 region: CASSFFGGGFQETQYF. The CDR3 bases are TGTGCCAGCAGCTTTTTTGGTGGGGGGTTCCAAGAGACCCAGTACTTC.

The chain employs TRBV11-3 and TRBJ2-7, with D perhaps matching TRBD1 (6 bases). CDR3 length equals 13 residues. Between the trimmed V and J ends, which lost 6 bases and 2 bases, there was a span of 11 bases. Germline V CDR1 and CDR2: SGHNT, YENEEA. CDR3 in amino acids: CASRPKGAYEQYF. CDR3 in DNA: TGTGCCAGCAGACCCAAGGGGGCCTACGAGCAGTACTTC.